The T cell receptor (beta chain) under discussion was sequenced for a study of blood T cell repertoires in COVID-19 (dated by TCRdb to between 2020 and 2021). Turning to the overall study: Samples covering the acute and convalescent phases of COVID-19 were provided by collaborators in the United States, Italy and Spain. The material from the prospective study consisted of cDNA or gDNA derived from T cells, B-cell-depleted T cells, or PBMCs. The dataset comprised deeply sampled blood TCRbeta repertoires from subjects exposed to, actively infected with, or recovered from COVID-19. The repertoires were released in a freely available public database meant as a resource for research on the immune response to SARS-CoV-2. Samples came from the ongoing ImmuneRACE study (first 160 participants) plus 1,254 subjects from 6 global collaborators. The sample metadata nearly always contained a de-identified subject ID, COVID-19 status, age in years and sex. Where HLA class I and class II types were available, the types were taken from metadata supplied by the sample provider, not from assay-based typing. On the study overall, not on this receptor specifically: How much clinical and demographic metadata was included differed by source and by participant, and the metadata was provided uncurated.

A remark on this clone: Its antigen is currently not known. One junction end does not reproduce the germline sequence, and a read error may be involved.

The CDR3, from cysteine to phenylalanine, totals 15 residues. The entry retains the CDR3 DNA only, 45 bases that are in frame from base 1. According to the germline V gene (reference sequence), CDR1 reads LNHDA and CDR2 reads SQIVND. The immunoSEQ Assay, a bias-controlled multiplex PCR, was used to amplify TCRbeta CDR3 regions from genomic DNA. The source study handled its data this way. The number of nucleated cells in each sample was estimated from the amplification of reference gene primers within the assay. To quantify the absolute abundance of each unique TCRbeta CDR3 rearrangement, sequence reads were collapsed and filtered. For each sample, productive Simpson clonality was calculated as the square root of Simpson's diversity index over productive rearrangements. This is the immuneACCESS table as TCRdb keeps it, with only in-frame sequences that have V and J called. A part of the clones is gone; compared with another copy, unresolved V genes explain less than half, and the rest is unexplained. The V and J calls and clone size come from that table; D and trimming were worked out from the DNA. The table for this sample lists some 270,000 clones; more than 75% of them were counted only once. Jointly, the top ten make up around 9% of the sample.

The collaborating institutions used their own protocols to collect whole blood in K2EDTA tubes. Collaborator samples were shipped for TCRbeta analysis as frozen whole blood, isolated PBMCs, or DNA extracted from either sample type. Recombination connected TRBV19 to TRBJ1-6; TRBD1 aligns with 11 central bases. The sequence came from a man aged 40-49 years with active or convalescent COVID-19. Material: peripheral blood. The nucleotides are TGTGCCAGTAGTATCGGACAGGGGGCCAATTCACTCCTCCACTTT. Its product reads: CASSIGQGANSLLHF.